This T cell receptor (beta chain) comes out of a study of blood T cell repertoires in COVID-19. Participants were aged roughly 18 to 89 years from roughly 26 US areas. This clone was seen a handful of times. The CDR3 spans 16 residues. Germline lookup yields CDR1 MRHNA and CDR2 SNTAGT. Trimming at V came to 0 bases and at J to 7 bases, leaving 9 bases not matched to a gene. Produced via immunoSEQ multiplex PCR; TCRdb's table is partial and in-frame only. The profile shows 150,000 to 200,000 clones, about 88% of them singletons. The chain employs TRBV6-4 and TRBJ2-1; 7 bases agree with TRBD2. The source of this sequence is a woman aged 18-30 years who had recovered from COVID-19. What was sequenced was PBMCs or T cells enriched from blood (not recorded which). CDR3 protein: CASSDSKGRAQNEQFF. CDR3 DNA sequence: TGTGCCAGCAGTGACTCGAAAGGGAGGGCCCAGAATGAGCAGTTCTTC.